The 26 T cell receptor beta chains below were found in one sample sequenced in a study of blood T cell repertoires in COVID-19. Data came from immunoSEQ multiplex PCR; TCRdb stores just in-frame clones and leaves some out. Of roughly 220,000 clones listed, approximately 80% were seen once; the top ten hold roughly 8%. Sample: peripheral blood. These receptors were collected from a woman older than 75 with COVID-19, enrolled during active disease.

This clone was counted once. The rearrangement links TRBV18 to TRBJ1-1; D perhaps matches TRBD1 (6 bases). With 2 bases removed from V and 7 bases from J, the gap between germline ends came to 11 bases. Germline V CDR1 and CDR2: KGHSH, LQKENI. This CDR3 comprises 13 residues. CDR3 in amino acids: CASSPFEQGEAFF. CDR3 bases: TGTGCCAGCTCACCATTTGAACAGGGTGAAGCTTTCTTT.

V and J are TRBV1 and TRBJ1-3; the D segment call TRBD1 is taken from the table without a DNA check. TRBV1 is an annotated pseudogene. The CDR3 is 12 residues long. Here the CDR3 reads CTPRGPGNTIYF. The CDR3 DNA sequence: TGCACCCCCAGGGGGCCTGGAAACACCATATATTTT.

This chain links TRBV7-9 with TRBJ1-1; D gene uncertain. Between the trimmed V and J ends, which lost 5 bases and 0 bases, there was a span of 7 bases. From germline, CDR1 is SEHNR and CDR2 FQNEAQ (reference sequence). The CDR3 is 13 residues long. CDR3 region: CASSPAMNTEAFF. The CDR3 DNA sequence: TGTGCCAGCAGCCCCGCGATGAACACTGAAGCTTTCTTT.

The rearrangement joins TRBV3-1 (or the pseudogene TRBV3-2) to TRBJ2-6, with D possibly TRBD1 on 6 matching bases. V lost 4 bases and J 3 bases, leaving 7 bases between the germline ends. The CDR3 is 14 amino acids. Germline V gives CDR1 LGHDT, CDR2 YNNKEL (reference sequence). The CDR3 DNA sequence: TGTGCCAGCAGCCTACAGGGTGGGGCCAACGTCCTGACTTTC. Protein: CASSLQGGANVLTF.

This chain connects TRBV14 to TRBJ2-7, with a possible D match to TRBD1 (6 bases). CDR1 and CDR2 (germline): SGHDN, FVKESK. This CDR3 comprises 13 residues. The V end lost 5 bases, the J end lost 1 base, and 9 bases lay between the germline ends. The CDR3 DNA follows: TGTGCCAGCAGCTTGGGGGCTTCCTACGAGCAGTACTTC. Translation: CASSLGASYEQYF.

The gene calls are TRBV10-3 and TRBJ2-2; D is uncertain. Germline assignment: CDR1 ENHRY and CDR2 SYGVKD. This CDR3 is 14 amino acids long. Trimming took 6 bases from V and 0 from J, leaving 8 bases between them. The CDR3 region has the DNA TGTGCCATCAGGACGGAGTCGAACACCGGGGAGCTGTTTTTT. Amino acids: CAIRTESNTGELFF.

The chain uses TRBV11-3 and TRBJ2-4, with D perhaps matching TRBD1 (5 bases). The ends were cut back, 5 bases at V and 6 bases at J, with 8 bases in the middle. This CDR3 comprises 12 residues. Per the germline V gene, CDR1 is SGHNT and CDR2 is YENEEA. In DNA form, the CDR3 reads TGTGCCAGCAGCCCAGACAGAAACATTCAGTACTTC. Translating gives CASSPDRNIQYF.

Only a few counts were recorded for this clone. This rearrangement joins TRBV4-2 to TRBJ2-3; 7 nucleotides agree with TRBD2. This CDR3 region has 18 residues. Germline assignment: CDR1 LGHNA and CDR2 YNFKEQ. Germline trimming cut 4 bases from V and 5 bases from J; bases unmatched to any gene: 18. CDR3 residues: CASSRNYLRTSRRDTQYF. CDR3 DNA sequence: TGTGCCAGCAGCCGAAACTACCTCAGGACTAGTCGTAGAGATACGCAGTATTTT.

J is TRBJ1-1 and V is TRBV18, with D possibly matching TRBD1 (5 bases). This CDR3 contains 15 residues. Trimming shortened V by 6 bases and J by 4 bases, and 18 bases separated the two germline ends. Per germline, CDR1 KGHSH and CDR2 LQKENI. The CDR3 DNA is TGTGCCAGCTCCCCGAGCTTCGGGGGAGGCACTGAAGCTTTCTTT. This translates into CASSPSFGGGTEAFF.

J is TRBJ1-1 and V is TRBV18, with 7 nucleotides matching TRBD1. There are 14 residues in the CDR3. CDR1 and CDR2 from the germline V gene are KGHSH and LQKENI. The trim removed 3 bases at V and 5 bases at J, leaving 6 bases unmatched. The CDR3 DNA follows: TGTGCCAGCTCACCCGTGGCAGGGGGAACTGAAGCTTTCTTT. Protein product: CASSPVAGGTEAFF.

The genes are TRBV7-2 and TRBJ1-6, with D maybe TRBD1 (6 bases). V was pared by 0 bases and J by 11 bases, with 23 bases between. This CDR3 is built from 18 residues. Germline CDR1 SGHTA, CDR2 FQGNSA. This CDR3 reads CASSLALMSGDIAAPLHF. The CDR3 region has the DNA TGTGCCAGCAGCTTAGCGCTTATGTCAGGGGATATTGCGGCACCCCTCCACTTT.

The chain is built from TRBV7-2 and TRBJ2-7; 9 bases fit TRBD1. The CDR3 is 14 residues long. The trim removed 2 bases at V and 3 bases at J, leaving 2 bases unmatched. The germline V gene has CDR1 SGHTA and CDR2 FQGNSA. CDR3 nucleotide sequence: TGTGCCAGCAGCTTATCGGGACAGGGCTACGAGCAGTACTTC. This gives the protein CASSLSGQGYEQYF.

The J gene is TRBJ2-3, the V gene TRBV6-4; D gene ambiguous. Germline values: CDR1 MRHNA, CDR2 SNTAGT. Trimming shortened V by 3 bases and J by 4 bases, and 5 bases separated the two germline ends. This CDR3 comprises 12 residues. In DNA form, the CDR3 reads TGTGCCAGCAGTGAGGGCGCAGATACGCAGTATTTT. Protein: CASSEGADTQYF.

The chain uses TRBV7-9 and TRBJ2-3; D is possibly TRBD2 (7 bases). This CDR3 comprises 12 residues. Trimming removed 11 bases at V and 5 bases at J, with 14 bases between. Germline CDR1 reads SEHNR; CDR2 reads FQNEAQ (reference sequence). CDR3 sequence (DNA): TGTGCCTCGGGGGGCTGGGGAGATACGCAGTATTTT. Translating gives CASGGWGDTQYF.

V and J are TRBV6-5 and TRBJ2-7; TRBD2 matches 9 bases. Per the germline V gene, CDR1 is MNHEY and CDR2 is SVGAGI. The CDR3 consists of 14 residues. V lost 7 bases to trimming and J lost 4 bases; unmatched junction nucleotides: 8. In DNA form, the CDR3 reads TGTGCCAGCATTCTTAGCGGGAGAGGGTACGAGCAGTACTTC. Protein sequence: CASILSGRGYEQYF.

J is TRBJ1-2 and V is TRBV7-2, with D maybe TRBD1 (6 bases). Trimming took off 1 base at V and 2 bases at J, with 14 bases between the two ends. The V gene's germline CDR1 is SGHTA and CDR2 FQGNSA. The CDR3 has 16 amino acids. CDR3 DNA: TGTGCCAGCAGCTTAGAGGTGGGGGCAAGGAACTATGGCTACACCTTC. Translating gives CASSLEVGARNYGYTF.

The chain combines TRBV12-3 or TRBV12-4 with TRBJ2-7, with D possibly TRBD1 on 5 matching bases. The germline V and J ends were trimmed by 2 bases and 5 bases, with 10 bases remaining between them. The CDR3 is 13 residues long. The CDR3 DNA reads TGTGCCAGCAGTTTAAGGGGATGGGACGAGCAGTACTTC. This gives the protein CASSLRGWDEQYF.

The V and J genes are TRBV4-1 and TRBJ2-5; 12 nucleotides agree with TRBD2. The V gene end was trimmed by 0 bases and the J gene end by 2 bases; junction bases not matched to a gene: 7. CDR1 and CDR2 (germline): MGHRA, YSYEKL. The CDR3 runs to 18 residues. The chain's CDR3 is CASSQDSLAGGRQETQYF. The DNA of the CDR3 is TGCGCCAGCAGCCAAGATAGCCTAGCGGGAGGGAGACAAGAGACCCAGTACTTC.

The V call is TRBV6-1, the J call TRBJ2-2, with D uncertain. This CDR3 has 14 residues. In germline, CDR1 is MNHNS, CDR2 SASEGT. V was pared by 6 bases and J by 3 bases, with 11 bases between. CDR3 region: CASSRGRDTGELFF. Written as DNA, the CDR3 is TGTGCCAGCAGCCGAGGTCGGGACACCGGGGAGCTGTTTTTT.

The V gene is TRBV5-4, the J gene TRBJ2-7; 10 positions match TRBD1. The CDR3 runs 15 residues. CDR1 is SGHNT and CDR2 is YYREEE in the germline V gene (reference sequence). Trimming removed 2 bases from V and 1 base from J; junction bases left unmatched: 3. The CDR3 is CASSFRTGGSYEQYF. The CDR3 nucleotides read TGTGCCAGCAGCTTTCGGACAGGGGGTTCCTACGAGCAGTACTTC.

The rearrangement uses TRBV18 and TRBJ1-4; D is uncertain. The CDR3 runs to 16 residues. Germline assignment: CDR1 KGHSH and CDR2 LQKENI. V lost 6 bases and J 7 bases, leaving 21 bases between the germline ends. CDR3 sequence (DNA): TGTGCCAGCTCGCAAACGAGGATCCCGGAGGGTGAAAAACTGTTTTTT. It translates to CASSQTRIPEGEKLFF.

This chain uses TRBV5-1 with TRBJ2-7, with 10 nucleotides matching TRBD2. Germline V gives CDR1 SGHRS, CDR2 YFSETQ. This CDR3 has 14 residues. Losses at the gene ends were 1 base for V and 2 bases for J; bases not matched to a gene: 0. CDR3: CASSLTSGTYEQYF. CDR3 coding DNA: TGCGCCAGCAGCTTGACTAGCGGGACCTACGAGCAGTACTTC.

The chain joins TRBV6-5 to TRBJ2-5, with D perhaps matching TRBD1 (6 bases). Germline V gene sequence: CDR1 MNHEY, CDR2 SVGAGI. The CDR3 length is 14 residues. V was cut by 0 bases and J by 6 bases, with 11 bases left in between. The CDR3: CASSYSDQGKTQYF. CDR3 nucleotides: TGTGCCAGCAGTTACTCGGACCAGGGGAAGACCCAGTACTTC.

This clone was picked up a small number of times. The CDR3 DNA reads TGTGCCAGCAGTTTATCGCGGTCAAATGGCTACACCTTC. Translating gives CASSLSRSNGYTF. This chain links TRBV27 with TRBJ1-2, with D unclear. Trimming pared 0 bases from V and 6 bases from J, leaving 8 bases between. The CDR3 runs to 13 residues. Germline V gene lookup returns CDR1 MNHEY and CDR2 SMNVEV (reference sequence).

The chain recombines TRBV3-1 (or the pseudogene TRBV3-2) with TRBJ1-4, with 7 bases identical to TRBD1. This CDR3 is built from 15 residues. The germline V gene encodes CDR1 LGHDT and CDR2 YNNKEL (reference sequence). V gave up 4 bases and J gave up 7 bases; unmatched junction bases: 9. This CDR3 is CASSRSTGQSEKLFF. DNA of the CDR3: TGTGCCAGCAGCCGCTCGACAGGGCAGTCTGAAAAACTGTTTTTT.

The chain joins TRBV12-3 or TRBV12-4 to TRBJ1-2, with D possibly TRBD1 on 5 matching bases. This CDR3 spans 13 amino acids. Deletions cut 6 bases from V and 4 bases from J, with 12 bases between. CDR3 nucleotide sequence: TGTGCCAGCAGGGTAGGGGTGGGCTATGGCTACACCTTC. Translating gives CASRVGVGYGYTF.